Shown below are 24 T cell receptor beta chains from a single sample sequenced in a study of cytomegalovirus exposure and HLA in healthy donors. PCR involved 60 Vbeta and 13 Jbeta primers. Libraries were prepared by immunoSEQ multiplex PCR; TCRdb keeps only in-frame clonotypes and omits some of them. Here the sample spans around 130,000 clones, about 80% being singletons. Sequenced material: PBMCs. Receptors were obtained from a male donor in good health and CMV-seronegative.

V usage is TRBV5-1 and J usage is TRBJ1-1; 9 nucleotides match TRBD1. The length of the CDR3 is 12 residues. Germline loops: CDR1 SGHRS, CDR2 YFSETQ. V lost 4 bases to trimming and J lost 11 bases; unmatched junction nucleotides: 6. CDR3 DNA: TGCGCCAGCAGCCAGTTTGGACAGGGGGCTTTCTTT. The encoded protein is CASSQFGQGAFF. The full variable domain, its missing parts supplied by reference TRBV5-1 and TRBJ1-1, is KAGVTQTPRYLIKTRGQQVTLSCSPISGHRSVSWYQQTPGQGLQFLFEYFSETQRNKGNFPGRFSGRQFSNSRSEMNVSTLELGDSALYLCASSQFGQGAFFGQGTRLTVV.

The chain uses TRBV7-2 and TRBJ2-4; 11 nucleotides align to TRBD2. Germline V CDR1 and CDR2: SGHTA, FQGNSA. The CDR3 covers 17 residues. J gave up 2 bases and V 3 bases, and 6 bases lay outside the gene matches. CDR3 in DNA: TGTGCCAGCAGCTTCTTACGACTAGCGGGGTCCAAAAACATTCAGTACTTC. Translation gives CASSFLRLAGSKNIQYF.

A single count supports this clone. This chain connects TRBV10-3 to TRBJ1-2; 10 bases line up with TRBD1. The junction had 9 bases not matched to a gene; V was cut back by 3 bases and J by 8 bases. Looked up from germline, CDR1 is ENHRY and CDR2 is SYGVKD. The CDR3 runs to 15 residues. CDR3 nucleotides: TGTGCCATCAGTGATTTCGGACAGGGGGTGGGGGGCTACACCTTC. As protein: CAISDFGQGVGGYTF.

In DNA, the CDR3 is TGTGCCAGCAGTTATTCAGGGGCGAAATCTGAAAAACTGTTTTTT. This encodes CASSYSGAKSEKLFF. The rearrangement links TRBV6-5 to TRBJ1-4; tentative D call: TRBD1 (6 bases). The CDR3 runs to 15 residues. Trimming left V 3 bases short and J 7 bases short, with 15 bases between. CDR1 is MNHEY and CDR2 is SVGAGI in the germline V gene.

The chain joins TRBV5-1 to TRBJ1-4; D unclear. CDR3 size: 15 residues. CDR1 and CDR2 from the germline V gene are SGHRS and YFSETQ. V was trimmed by 4 bases and J by 7 bases, leaving 17 bases between them. In nucleotides, the CDR3 is TGCGCCAGCAGCGTAAACGGGGTGATTCGTGAAAAACTGTTTTTT. Its translation is CASSVNGVIREKLFF.

This chain links TRBV11-2 with TRBJ2-3; a possible D gene is TRBD2 (5 bases). This CDR3 contains 14 residues. Trimming cost V 3 bases and J 0 bases, with 7 bases left between them. The V gene's germline CDR1 is SGHAT and CDR2 FQNNGV. The CDR3 spells CASSLGVSTDTQYF. In nucleotides, the CDR3 is TGTGCCAGCAGCTTGGGAGTTAGCACAGATACGCAGTATTTT.

The V and J genes are TRBV28 and TRBJ1-2, with TRBD1 as a possible D gene (6 bases). V lost 4 bases to trimming and J lost 5 bases, with 14 bases between them. This CDR3 has 14 residues. CDR1 is MDHEN and CDR2 is SYDVKM in the germline V gene. CDR3 sequence (DNA): TGTGCCAGCAGTTCCCCGAGGGGGAGTTATGGCTACACCTTC. Translated: CASSSPRGSYGYTF.

V is TRBV11-3 and J is TRBJ1-1; D ambiguous. There are 15 residues in the CDR3. V shed 1 base and J shed 0 bases, with 9 bases lying between them. From germline, CDR1 is SGHNT and CDR2 YENEEA. The CDR3 sequence is CASSLGEGLNTEAFF. In nucleotides, the CDR3 is TGTGCCAGCAGCTTAGGGGAGGGCCTGAACACTGAAGCTTTCTTT.

This chain links TRBV5-6 with TRBJ2-5, with 9 bases identical to TRBD2. V lost 6 bases and J lost 5; bases outside the gene matches: 8. CDR1 and CDR2 (germline): SGHDT, YYEEEE. The CDR3 has 14 residues. In DNA, the CDR3 is TGTGCCAGCACCCATAGCGGGGGTGTGGAGACCCAGTACTTC. Encoded protein: CASTHSGGVETQYF.

The chain carries TRBV5-6 and TRBJ2-5; the D gene is possibly TRBD2 (5 bases). V was cut by 0 bases and J by 1 base, with 10 bases left in between. The germline V gene has CDR1 SGHDT and CDR2 YYEEEE. The CDR3 covers 15 residues. The DNA of the CDR3 is TGTGCCAGCAGCTTGGCCGACGAGGGCCAAGAGACCCAGTACTTC. This gives the protein CASSLADEGQETQYF.

The gene calls are TRBV11-2 and TRBJ1-3, with 9 bases that match TRBD1. The germline gives CDR1 SGHAT, CDR2 FQNNGV. V shed 2 bases and J 0 bases; nucleotides not matched to a gene: 8. CDR3 length: 18 residues. The CDR3 loop reads CASSLTRTGVSSGNTIYF. The CDR3 nucleotides read TGTGCCAGCAGCTTAACCCGGACAGGGGTTAGCTCTGGAAACACCATATATTTT.

The chain carries TRBV12-1 and TRBJ1-4; the table assigns TRBD1, which was not confirmed against the DNA. TRBV12-1 constitutes a pseudogene. The CDR3 contains 17 residues. The CDR3 loop reads CASSFPKQGAIDEKLFF. The CDR3 DNA sequence: TGTGCCAGCAGTTTCCCGAAACAGGGGGCGATAGATGAAAAACTGTTTTTT.

The rearrangement links TRBV6-1 to TRBJ2-5; 11 bases fit TRBD2. Per the germline V gene, CDR1 is MNHNS and CDR2 is SASEGT. The CDR3 covers 17 residues. After removal of 4 bases from V and 4 bases from J, the junction contained 11 bases not matched to a gene. The CDR3 DNA follows: TGTGCCAGCAGTGTGATGGGATCCGGGACTAGCGGAGAGACCCAGTACTTC. This translates into CASSVMGSGTSGETQYF.

This clone has only one observation. The V and J genes are TRBV7-9 and TRBJ1-1, with unresolved D. Per germline, CDR1 SEHNR and CDR2 FQNEAQ (reference sequence). Trimming shortened V by 3 bases and J by 3 bases, and 8 bases separated the two germline ends. The CDR3 sequence is 13 residues long. In DNA, the CDR3 is TGTGCCAGCAGCTTCTATACTGACACTGAAGCTTTCTTT. Its translation: CASSFYTDTEAFF.

This chain joins TRBV9 and TRBJ1-6; 7 bases fit TRBD1. CDR1 is SGDLS and CDR2 is YYNGEE in the germline V gene. The junction had 13 bases not matched to a gene; V was cut back by 3 bases and J by 10 bases. The CDR3 consists of 16 residues. DNA for the CDR3: TGTGCCAGCAGCGCTCGTGAAGGGGGCGCGGGATCACCCCTCCACTTT. It encodes CASSAREGGAGSPLHF.

This chain uses TRBV27 with TRBJ1-3, with 8 bases that match TRBD1. Germline lookup yields CDR1 MNHEY and CDR2 SMNVEV (reference sequence). The CDR3 is 15 amino acids. J was trimmed by 0 bases and V by 4 bases; bases with no gene match: 2. CDR3 protein: CASSYTGGSGNTIYF. CDR3 sequence (DNA): TGTGCCAGCAGTTATACAGGGGGCTCTGGAAACACCATATATTTT.

The chain uses TRBV6-5 and TRBJ1-1, with 10 bases that match TRBD1. V gave up 5 bases and J gave up 2 bases; unmatched junction bases: 5. This CDR3 comprises 15 residues. In germline, CDR1 is MNHEY, CDR2 SVGAGI. This chain's CDR3 is CASSRDRGTNTEAFF. The CDR3 DNA reads TGTGCCAGCAGTCGGGACAGGGGTACTAACACTGAAGCTTTCTTT.

The CDR3 loop is CASSLSTSASYEQYF. CDR3 in DNA: TGTGCCAGCAGCTTAAGCACTAGCGCCTCCTACGAGCAGTACTTC. The chain carries TRBV11-3 and TRBJ2-7; 7 bases map to TRBD2. The CDR3 consists of 15 residues. V shed 2 bases and J 0 bases; nucleotides not matched to a gene: 4. Germline assignment: CDR1 SGHNT and CDR2 YENEEA.

The genes are TRBV25-1 and TRBJ2-7, with D possibly matching TRBD1 (5 bases). Trimming removed 5 bases from V and 3 bases from J, with 5 bases in between. The germline V gene encodes CDR1 MGHDK and CDR2 SYGVNS. The CDR3 contains 11 residues. The CDR3: CASSRGYEQYF. CDR3 nucleotides: TGTGCCAGCAGTAGGGGCTACGAGCAGTACTTC.

By share, this clone counts as medium-sized. The V and J genes are TRBV25-1 and TRBJ1-3, with unresolved D. In germline, CDR1 is MGHDK, CDR2 SYGVNS. V was clipped by 6 bases and J by 1 base, with 13 bases between them. The CDR3 contains 15 residues. The CDR3 spells CASRGDWWSGNTIYF. Here the CDR3 DNA reads TGTGCCAGCAGGGGAGATTGGTGGTCTGGAAACACCATATATTTT.

V is TRBV30 and J is TRBJ1-4, with 8 bases fitting TRBD1. The CDR3 runs 14 residues. Germline trimming cut 0 bases from V and 10 bases from J; bases unmatched to any gene: 7. The V gene's germline CDR1 is GTSNPN and CDR2 SVGIG (reference sequence). In DNA, the CDR3 is TGTGCCTGGAGTGTTTCAGGGGGCTCCGTAAAACTGTTTTTT. Its protein is CAWSVSGGSVKLFF.

The rearrangement uses TRBV7-2 and TRBJ2-7; 8 positions match TRBD1. J lost 2 bases, V lost 5 bases, and 5 bases had no gene match. CDR1 is SGHTA, CDR2 FQGNSA, per germline. The CDR3 runs 14 residues. CDR3 protein: CASSITGQAYEQYF. CDR3 DNA: TGTGCCAGCAGCATCACGGGACAGGCCTACGAGCAGTACTTC.

The chain combines TRBV19 with TRBJ1-4, with D unresolved. V was clipped by 1 base and J by 0 bases, with 9 bases between them. The CDR3 has 16 amino acids. Germline V gene data show CDR1 as LNHDA and CDR2 as SQIVND (reference sequence). This CDR3 reads CASSIGIAATNEKLFF. Written as DNA, the CDR3 is TGTGCCAGTAGTATAGGGATAGCTGCAACTAATGAAAAACTGTTTTTT. The variable domain in full, with the rest retrieved from reference TRBV19 and TRBJ1-4, is DGGITQSPKYLFRKEGQNVTLSCEQNLNHDAMYWYRQDPGQGLRLIYYSQIVNDFQKGDIAEGYSVSREKKESFPLTVTSAQKNPTAFYLCASSIGIAATNEKLFFGSGTQLSVL.

The genes are TRBV6-1 and TRBJ1-3; 7 bases match TRBD1. Losses at the gene ends were 6 bases for V and 3 bases for J; bases not matched to a gene: 5. This CDR3 spans 14 amino acids. Germline V gives CDR1 MNHNS, CDR2 SASEGT. This chain's CDR3 is CASRGGVGGNTIYF. The CDR3 DNA is TGTGCCAGCAGAGGGGGCGTGGGTGGAAACACCATATATTTT.